Listed below are T cell receptor beta chains from one sample, sequenced in a study of cytomegalovirus exposure and HLA in healthy donors. Sequencing used immunoSEQ multiplex PCR; TCRdb keeps in-frame clones, though not all of them. The sample includes 100,000 to 150,000 clones, approximately 79% seen only once; the top ten take 3.5% to 4.5%. Sample: PBMCs. These receptors originate from a man aged 25-40 years in good health and CMV-seronegative. The CDR3 runs from the conserved cysteine through the conserved F or W. The D gene is left open where the match is weak. For some rows the clone size is stated as once, few or many, or as a class when expanded; others skip it.

V gene	clone size	J gene	D gene	CDR3 protein	CDR3 DNA
TRBV18	NA	TRBJ2-3	TRBD2	CASSPPRLAGATDTQYF	TGTGCCAGCTCACCACCTAGACTAGCGGGGGCCACAGATACGCAGTATTTT
TRBV11-2	NA	TRBJ2-7	TRBD1	CASSTPGQPNYEQYF	TGTGCCAGCAGCACCCCGGGACAGCCGAACTACGAGCAGTACTTC
TRBV4-2	NA	TRBJ2-7	TRBD2	CASSQDRTAGGGEQYF	TGTGCCAGCAGCCAAGACAGAACGGCGGGGGGGGGCGAGCAGTACTTC
TRBV5-5	NA	TRBJ2-2	NA	CASRRAGTGELFF	TGTGCCAGCAGACGCGCAGGCACCGGGGAGCTGTTTTTT
TRBV5-1	NA	TRBJ2-3	TRBD2	CASSSSGGVTDTQYF	TGCGCCAGCAGCTCCAGCGGGGGGGTTACAGATACGCAGTATTTT
TRBV28	NA	TRBJ1-1	NA	CASSLHTLTEAFF	TGTGCCAGCAGCCTCCACACCCTGACTGAAGCTTTCTTT
TRBV28	NA	TRBJ2-4	NA	CASSFQGTLENIQYF	TGTGCCAGCAGTTTCCAGGGTACATTGGAAAACATTCAGTACTTC
TRBV4-3	NA	TRBJ2-3	NA	CASSQDSTGTDTQYF	TGCGCCAGCAGCCAAGATAGCACGGGCACAGATACGCAGTATTTT
TRBV28	NA	TRBJ1-4	TRBD1	CASSPRDRTNEKLFF	TGTGCCAGCAGCCCCCGGGACAGAACTAATGAAAAACTGTTTTTT
TRBV7-2	NA	TRBJ2-1	NA	CASSVWVGASNEQFF	TGTGCCAGCAGCGTTTGGGTGGGGGCATCCAATGAGCAGTTCTTC
TRBV6-1	NA	TRBJ2-5	TRBD2	CASSSMGGELETQYF	TGTGCCAGCAGCTCCATGGGAGGGGAGTTGGAGACCCAGTACTTC
TRBV7-8	once	TRBJ1-3	NA	CASSLAGGNLGNTIYF	TGTGCCAGCAGCTTAGCCGGAGGGAATCTCGGAAACACCATATATTTT
TRBV10-3	NA	TRBJ2-2	NA	CAISEDRSTGELFF	TGTGCCATCAGTGAGGACAGAAGCACCGGGGAGCTGTTTTTT
TRBV18	NA	TRBJ1-3	NA	CASSLSGASGNTIYF	TGTGCCAGCTCATTGAGCGGTGCCTCTGGAAACACCATATATTTT
TRBV5-1	NA	TRBJ1-1	NA	CASSLGGVLNTEAFF	TGCGCCAGCAGCTTGGGCGGGGTCTTGAACACTGAAGCTTTCTTT
TRBV10-3	NA	TRBJ2-1	NA	CAISNNRFVRDNEQFF	TGTGCCATCAGTAATAACAGGTTTGTAAGGGACAATGAGCAGTTCTTC
TRBV28	NA	TRBJ1-1	NA	CASSSRTENTEAFF	TGTGCCAGCAGTTCTCGGACAGAGAACACTGAAGCTTTCTTT
TRBV28	NA	TRBJ1-4	NA	CASSTTPGFRREKLFF	TGTGCCAGCAGCACCACTCCGGGTTTCCGGAGGGAAAAACTGTTTTTT
TRBV19	NA	TRBJ2-7	NA	CASSINPTGSYEQYF	TGTGCCAGTAGTATTAATCCCACCGGGTCCTACGAGCAGTACTTC
TRBV2	NA	TRBJ2-1	TRBD2	CASLRTSGGAGEQFF	TGTGCCAGCCTTAGGACTAGCGGGGGGGCTGGGGAGCAGTTCTTC
TRBV5-1	NA	TRBJ1-1	NA	CASSPESTVIF	TGCGCCAGCAGCCCCGAAAGTACAGTCATATTT
TRBV4-3	NA	TRBJ2-7	TRBD1	CASSQQPGQGYEQYF	TGCGCCAGCAGCCAACAGCCGGGACAGGGCTACGAGCAGTACTTC
TRBV5-4	NA	TRBJ2-7	TRBD1	CASSPYRGASYEQYF	TGTGCCAGCAGCCCCTACAGGGGCGCCTCCTACGAGCAGTACTTC
TRBV10-2	NA	TRBJ1-2	NA	CASSDPGVDYGYTF	TGCGCCAGCAGTGACCCAGGGGTTGACTATGGCTACACCTTC
TRBV11-2	few	TRBJ1-4	TRBD1	CASSPRGGQAANEKLFF	TGTGCCAGCAGCCCTAGAGGGGGACAGGCTGCAAATGAAAAACTGTTTTTT
TRBV7-2	NA	TRBJ1-2	NA	CASSLARQAYGYTF	TGTGCCAGCAGCTTAGCCCGACAGGCCTATGGCTACACCTTC
TRBV29-1	NA	TRBJ2-5	NA	CSVPLGGTQYF	TGCAGCGTGCCTCTGGGGGGGACCCAGTACTTC
TRBV7-2	NA	TRBJ1-1	NA	CASSLPSRSGGGTEAFF	TGTGCCAGCAGCTTACCTTCGAGATCTGGGGGCGGCACTGAAGCTTTCTTT
TRBV29-1	NA	TRBJ1-4	NA	CSVGNRANEKLFF	TGCAGCGTTGGGAACAGAGCTAATGAAAAACTGTTTTTT
TRBV7-3	NA	TRBJ1-2	NA	CASSLTGETGSYTF	TGTGCCAGCAGCTTAACTGGGGAGACTGGCAGCTACACCTTC
TRBV4-2	NA	TRBJ2-3	NA	CASSQRPVAADTQYF	TGTGCCAGCAGCCAAAGGCCGGTTGCGGCAGATACGCAGTATTTT
TRBV19	NA	TRBJ2-7	TRBD1	CASSVGQGYEQYF	TGTGCCAGTAGTGTCGGACAGGGCTACGAGCAGTACTTC
TRBV2	NA	TRBJ2-5	NA	CASSDEQGGETQYF	TGTGCCAGCAGTGATGAGCAGGGTGGGGAGACCCAGTACTTC
TRBV5-1	NA	TRBJ1-5	TRBD1	CASSMGQTNNQPQHF	TGCGCCAGCAGCATGGGACAGACCAACAATCAGCCCCAGCATTTT
TRBV2	few	TRBJ1-2	TRBD1	CASSEGELTGTGYGYTF	TGTGCCAGCAGTGAAGGGGAACTTACCGGGACAGGCTATGGCTACACCTTC
TRBV6-5	few	TRBJ1-5	TRBD1	CASSNDGQAGQPQHF	TGTGCCAGCAGTAACGACGGACAGGCGGGACAGCCCCAGCATTTT
TRBV6-1	few	TRBJ2-7	TRBD1	CASRGDRDEQYF	TGTGCCAGCAGAGGAGACAGGGACGAGCAGTACTTC
TRBV13	few	TRBJ2-7	TRBD1	CASSGQGSYEQYF	TGTGCCAGCAGCGGACAGGGCTCCTACGAGCAGTACTTC
TRBV6-5	few	TRBJ2-3	TRBD2	CASSLAGGTDTQYF	TGTGCCAGCAGTTTAGCGGGGGGCACAGATACGCAGTATTTT
TRBV27	NA	TRBJ2-7	NA	CASSHEGLRRSYEQYF	TGTGCCAGCAGCCACGAGGGCTTAAGGCGCTCCTACGAGCAGTACTTC
TRBV19	NA	TRBJ2-7	NA	CASSIQGRTYEQYF	TGTGCCAGTAGCATACAGGGAAGAACCTACGAGCAGTACTTC
TRBV28	NA	TRBJ1-6	NA	CASSLATREYNSPLHF	TGTGCCAGCAGCCTAGCAACTAGGGAATATAATTCACCCCTCCACTTT
TRBV27	NA	TRBJ1-5	NA	CASSFSGQDQPQHF	TGTGCCAGCAGTTTTTCAGGGCAGGATCAGCCCCAGCATTTT
TRBV10-1	NA	TRBJ1-2	NA	CASSEGAGIGYTF	TGCGCCAGCAGTGAGGGGGCAGGGATCGGCTACACCTTC
TRBV6-5	few	TRBJ2-1	NA	CASRRDNEQFF	TGTGCCAGCAGGCGGGACAATGAGCAGTTCTTC
TRBV10-3	NA	TRBJ2-1	NA	CAIKPGGGSYNEQFF	TGTGCCATCAAACCAGGGGGAGGCTCCTACAATGAGCAGTTCTTC
TRBV6-5	once	TRBJ1-1	NA	CASSYDRENTEAFF	TGTGCCAGCAGTTACGATAGAGAGAACACTGAAGCTTTCTTT
TRBV6-5	NA	TRBJ1-1	TRBD1	CASSRTGSEAFF	TGTGCCAGCAGCCGGACAGGGAGTGAAGCTTTCTTT
TRBV28	NA	TRBJ2-1	NA	CASSTFEGNEQFF	TGTGCCAGCAGCACCTTCGAGGGCAATGAGCAGTTCTTC
TRBV5-4	NA	TRBJ2-3	TRBD2	CASSFPGLAGGSTDTQYF	TGTGCCAGCAGCTTCCCGGGACTAGCGGGGGGGAGCACAGATACGCAGTATTTT
TRBV6-5	NA	TRBJ1-1	NA	CASSYSWGAEAFF	TGTGCCAGCAGTTACTCTTGGGGGGCTGAAGCTTTCTTT
TRBV29-1	NA	TRBJ2-2	TRBD2	CSVVGGNGELFF	TGCAGCGTTGTGGGGGGGAACGGGGAGCTGTTTTTT
TRBV7-2	NA	TRBJ2-2	TRBD1	CASRERGRDTGELFF	TGTGCCAGCAGGGAGAGGGGGCGGGACACCGGGGAGCTGTTTTTT
TRBV28	few	TRBJ1-6	TRBD1	CASSLPPGGGENSPLHF	TGTGCCAGCAGTTTACCCCCGGGAGGGGGCGAGAATTCACCCCTCCACTTT
TRBV5-4	NA	TRBJ1-3	TRBD1	CASSPQGVGNTIYF	TGTGCCAGCAGCCCACAGGGGGTTGGAAACACCATATATTTT
TRBV25-1	NA	TRBJ1-2	NA	CASSEWGGGYGYTF	TGTGCCAGCAGTGAATGGGGAGGTGGGTACGGCTACACCTTC
TRBV7-9	NA	TRBJ1-1	NA	CASSQLGGAMNTEAFF	TGTGCCAGCAGCCAATTAGGGGGAGCTATGAACACTGAAGCTTTCTTT
TRBV9	NA	TRBJ1-3	TRBD1	CASSVEGTAFSGNTIYF	TGTGCCAGCAGCGTAGAAGGGACAGCCTTCTCTGGAAACACCATATATTTT